This T cell receptor (beta chain) was documented in a study of shared clonotypes between healthy human individuals. V lost 2 bases to trimming and J lost 0 bases, with 10 bases between them. The V gene's germline CDR1 is SGDLS and CDR2 YYNGEE. The CDR3 contains 15 residues. In the case of this clone: The same CDR3 also results from other DNA sequences found in this sample.

Assay: immunoSEQ multiplex PCR; the TCRdb copy retains only in-frame clones and omits some. This sample has about 1.5 million clones, with nearly 99% found just once. The chain is built from TRBV9 and TRBJ2-3; D possibly corresponds to TRBD2 (6 bases). The origin of this receptor is a man aged 30-40 years in good health. Material for sequencing was naive CD4+ T cells sorted from blood. Subset indicated: CD45RA+ positively selected. The CDR3 region is CASSVSGSSTDTQYF. The CDR3 bases are TGTGCCAGCAGCGTCAGCGGGTCTAGCACAGATACGCAGTATTTT.